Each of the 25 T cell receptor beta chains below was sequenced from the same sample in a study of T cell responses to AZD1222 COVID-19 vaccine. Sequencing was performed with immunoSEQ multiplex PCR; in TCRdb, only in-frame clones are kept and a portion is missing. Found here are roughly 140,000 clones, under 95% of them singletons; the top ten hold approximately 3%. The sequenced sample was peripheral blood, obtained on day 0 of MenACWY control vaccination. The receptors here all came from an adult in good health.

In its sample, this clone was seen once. CDR3 in amino acids: CASSSGDRVAKNIQYF. As DNA, the CDR3 is TGTGCCAGCAGTTCGGGGGACAGGGTAGCCAAAAACATTCAGTACTTC. The chain links TRBV6-2 or TRBV6-3 to TRBJ2-4; 9 bases are a match to TRBD1. V lost 4 bases, J lost 0 bases, and 4 bases stayed unmatched. Germline-derived CDR1 and CDR2 are MNHEY and SVGEGT. This CDR3 comprises 16 residues.

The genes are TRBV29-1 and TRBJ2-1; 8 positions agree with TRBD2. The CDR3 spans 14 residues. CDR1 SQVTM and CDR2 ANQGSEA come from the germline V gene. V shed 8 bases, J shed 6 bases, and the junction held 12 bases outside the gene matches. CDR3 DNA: TGCAGCTCACGACTTCGGACTAGCTCCAATGAGCAGTTCTTC. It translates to CSSRLRTSSNEQFF.

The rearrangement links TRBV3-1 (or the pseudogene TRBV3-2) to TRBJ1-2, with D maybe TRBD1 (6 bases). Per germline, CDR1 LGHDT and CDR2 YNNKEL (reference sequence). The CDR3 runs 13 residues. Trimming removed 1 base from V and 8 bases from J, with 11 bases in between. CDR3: CASSQVGGGGYTF. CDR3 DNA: TGTGCCAGCAGCCAAGTCGGGGGCGGAGGCTACACCTTC.

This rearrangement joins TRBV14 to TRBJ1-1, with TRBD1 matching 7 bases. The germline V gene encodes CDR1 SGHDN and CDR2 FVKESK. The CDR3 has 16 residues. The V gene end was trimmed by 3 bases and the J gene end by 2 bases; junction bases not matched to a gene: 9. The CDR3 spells CASSHGRRGRNTEAFF. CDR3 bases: TGTGCCAGCAGCCACGGAAGAAGGGGGCGTAACACTGAAGCTTTCTTT.

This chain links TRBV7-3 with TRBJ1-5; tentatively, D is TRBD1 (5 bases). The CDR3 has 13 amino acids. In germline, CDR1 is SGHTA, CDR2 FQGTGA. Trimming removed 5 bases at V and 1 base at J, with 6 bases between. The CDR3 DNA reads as TGTGCCAGCAGCCGGGACAGCAATCAGCCCCAGCATTTT. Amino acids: CASSRDSNQPQHF.

CDR3 sequence reads: CASSQGGRGEQFF. CDR3 nucleotides: TGTGCCAGCAGCCAAGGGGGACGTGGTGAGCAGTTCTTC. The gene calls are TRBV3-1 (or the pseudogene TRBV3-2) and TRBJ2-1; D tentatively reads TRBD1 or TRBD2 (5 bases each). Trimming removed 1 base from V and 9 bases from J, with 10 bases in between. The CDR3 spans 13 residues. Germline lookup yields CDR1 LGHDT and CDR2 YNNKEL (reference sequence).

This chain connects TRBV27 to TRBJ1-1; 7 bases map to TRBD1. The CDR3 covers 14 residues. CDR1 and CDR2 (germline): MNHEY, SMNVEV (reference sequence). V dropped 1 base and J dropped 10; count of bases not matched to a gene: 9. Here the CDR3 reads CASSLLARTGAAFF. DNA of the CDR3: TGTGCCAGCAGTTTATTAGCTAGGACAGGAGCAGCTTTCTTT.

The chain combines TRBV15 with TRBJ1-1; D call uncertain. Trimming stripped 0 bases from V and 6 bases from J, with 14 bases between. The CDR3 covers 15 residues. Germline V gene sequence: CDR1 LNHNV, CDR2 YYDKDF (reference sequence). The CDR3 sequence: CATSRDVFRRAEAFF. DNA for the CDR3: TGTGCCACCAGCAGAGATGTTTTTAGGAGGGCTGAAGCTTTCTTT.

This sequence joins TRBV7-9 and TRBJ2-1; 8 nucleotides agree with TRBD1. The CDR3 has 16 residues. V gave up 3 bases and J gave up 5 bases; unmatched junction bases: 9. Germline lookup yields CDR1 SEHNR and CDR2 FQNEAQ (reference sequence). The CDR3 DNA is TGTGCCAGCAGCTTCAGGGCCGACAGGGGCAACAATGAGCAGTTCTTC. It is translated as CASSFRADRGNNEQFF. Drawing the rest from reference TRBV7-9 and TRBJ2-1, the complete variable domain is DTGVSQNPRHKITKRGQNVTFRCDPISEHNRLYWYRQTLGQGPEFLTYFQNEAQLEKSRLLSDRFSAERPKGSFSTLEIQRTEQGDSAMYLCASSFRADRGNNEQFFGPGTRLTVL.

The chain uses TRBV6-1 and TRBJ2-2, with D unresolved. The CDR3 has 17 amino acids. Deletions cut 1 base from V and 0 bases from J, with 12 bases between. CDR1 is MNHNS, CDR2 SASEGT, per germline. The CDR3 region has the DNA TGTGCCAGCAGTGAAGAAGTCCAGTTCGCGAACACCGGGGAGCTGTTTTTT. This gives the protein CASSEEVQFANTGELFF.

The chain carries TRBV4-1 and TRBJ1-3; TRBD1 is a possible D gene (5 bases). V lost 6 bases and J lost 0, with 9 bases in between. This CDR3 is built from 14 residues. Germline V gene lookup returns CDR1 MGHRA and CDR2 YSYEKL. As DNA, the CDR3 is TGCGCCAGCAGTTCGGGGGACTCTGGAAACACCATATATTTT. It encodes CASSSGDSGNTIYF.

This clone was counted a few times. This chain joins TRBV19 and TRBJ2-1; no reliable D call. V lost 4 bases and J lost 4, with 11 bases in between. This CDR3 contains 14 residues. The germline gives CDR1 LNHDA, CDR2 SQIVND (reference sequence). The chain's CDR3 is CASSTPEGYNEQFF. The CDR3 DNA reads TGTGCCAGTAGTACCCCGGAAGGTTACAATGAGCAGTTCTTC.

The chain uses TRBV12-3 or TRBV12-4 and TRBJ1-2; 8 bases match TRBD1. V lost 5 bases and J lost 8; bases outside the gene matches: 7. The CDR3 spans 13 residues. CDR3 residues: CASSPQGALGYTF. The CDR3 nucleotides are TGTGCCAGCAGTCCCCAGGGGGCGCTCGGCTACACCTTC.

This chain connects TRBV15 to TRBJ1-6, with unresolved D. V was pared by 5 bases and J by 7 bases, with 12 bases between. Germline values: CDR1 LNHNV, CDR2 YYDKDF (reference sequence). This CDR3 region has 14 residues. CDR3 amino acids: CATSVLRVNSPLHF. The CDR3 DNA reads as TGTGCCACCAGCGTGTTACGAGTCAATTCACCCCTCCACTTT. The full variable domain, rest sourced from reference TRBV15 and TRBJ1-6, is DAMVIQNPRYQVTQFGKPVTLSCSQTLNHNVMYWYQQKSSQAPKLLFHYYDKDFNNEADTPDNFQSRRPNTSFCFLDIRSPGLGDTAMYLCATSVLRVNSPLHFGNGTRLTVT.

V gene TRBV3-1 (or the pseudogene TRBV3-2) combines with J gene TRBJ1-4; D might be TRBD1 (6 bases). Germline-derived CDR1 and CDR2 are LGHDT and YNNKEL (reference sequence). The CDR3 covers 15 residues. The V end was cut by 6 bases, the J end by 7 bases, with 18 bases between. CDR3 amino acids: CASSPHRAVAEKLFF. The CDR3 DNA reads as TGTGCCAGCAGTCCCCACAGGGCGGTAGCTGAAAAACTGTTTTTT.

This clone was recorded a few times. CDR3 sequence: CASSSLTYNEQFF. In nucleotides, the CDR3 is TGTGCCAGCAGTAGTCTTACCTACAATGAGCAGTTCTTC. J is TRBJ2-1 and V is TRBV27; no firm D call. The germline CDR1 and CDR2 sequences are MNHEY and SMNVEV (reference sequence). This CDR3 is built from 13 residues. V dropped 5 bases and J dropped 2 bases, with 7 bases sitting between them.

This CDR3 is CASSPRAPPADTQYF. The CDR3 bases are TGTGCCAGCAGTCCGCGGGCCCCCCCCGCAGATACGCAGTATTTT. This chain connects TRBV27 to TRBJ2-3, with D possibly matching TRBD2 (5 bases). The germline CDR1 and CDR2 sequences are MNHEY and SMNVEV (reference sequence). V was cut by 5 bases and J by 4 bases, with 16 bases left in between. CDR3 length equals 15 residues.

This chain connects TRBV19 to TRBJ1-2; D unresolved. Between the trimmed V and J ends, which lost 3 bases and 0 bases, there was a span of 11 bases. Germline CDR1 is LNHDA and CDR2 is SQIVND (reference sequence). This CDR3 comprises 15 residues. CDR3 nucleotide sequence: TGTGCCAGTAGTATGGTCAGCTCAGCTAACTATGGCTACACCTTC. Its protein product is CASSMVSSANYGYTF.

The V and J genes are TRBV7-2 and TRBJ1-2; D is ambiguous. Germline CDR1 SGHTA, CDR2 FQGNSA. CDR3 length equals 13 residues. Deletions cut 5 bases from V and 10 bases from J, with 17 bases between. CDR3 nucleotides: TGTGCCAGCAGCCCTACGAGGCCCGGGGACTACACCTTC. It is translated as CASSPTRPGDYTF.

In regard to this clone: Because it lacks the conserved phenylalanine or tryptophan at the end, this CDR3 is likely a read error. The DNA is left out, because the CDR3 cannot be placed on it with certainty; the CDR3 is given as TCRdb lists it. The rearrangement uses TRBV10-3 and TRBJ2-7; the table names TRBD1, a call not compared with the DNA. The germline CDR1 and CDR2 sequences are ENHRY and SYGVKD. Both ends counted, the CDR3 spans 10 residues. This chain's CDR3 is CAINKDRGRL.

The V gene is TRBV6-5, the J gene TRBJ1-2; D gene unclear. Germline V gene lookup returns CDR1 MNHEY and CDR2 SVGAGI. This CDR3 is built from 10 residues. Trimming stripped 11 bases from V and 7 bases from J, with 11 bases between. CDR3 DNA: TGTGCCGCCAAGGCGGGTGGCTACACCTTC. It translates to CAAKAGGYTF.

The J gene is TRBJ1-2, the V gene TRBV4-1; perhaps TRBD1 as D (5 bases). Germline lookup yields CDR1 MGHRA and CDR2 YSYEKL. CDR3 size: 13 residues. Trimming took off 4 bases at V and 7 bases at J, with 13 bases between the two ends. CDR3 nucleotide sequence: TGCGCCAGCAGCCGGAGAGAGGGGCTTGGCTACACCTTC. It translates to CASSRREGLGYTF.

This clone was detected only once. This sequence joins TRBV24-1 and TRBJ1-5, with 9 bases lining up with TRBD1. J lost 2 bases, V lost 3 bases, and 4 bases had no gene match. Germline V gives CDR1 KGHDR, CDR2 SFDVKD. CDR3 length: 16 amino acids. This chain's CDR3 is CATSDLWTGGNQPQHF. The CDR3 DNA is TGTGCCACCAGTGATCTTTGGACAGGGGGCAATCAGCCCCAGCATTTT.

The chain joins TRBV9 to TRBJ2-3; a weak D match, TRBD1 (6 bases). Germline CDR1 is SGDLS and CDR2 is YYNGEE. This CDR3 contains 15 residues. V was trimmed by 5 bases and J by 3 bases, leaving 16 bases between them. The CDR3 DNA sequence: TGTGCCAGCAGGGGGACAACCCCAGGGACAGATACGCAGTATTTT. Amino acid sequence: CASRGTTPGTDTQYF.

Written as DNA, the CDR3 is TGTGCCAGTAGTATAGGAAGGGGGGTAGGGCAGCCCCAGCATTTT. This codes for CASSIGRGVGQPQHF. The rearrangement uses TRBV19 and TRBJ1-5; D might be TRBD1 (6 bases). Trimming stripped 1 base from V and 7 bases from J, with 14 bases between. The CDR3 runs 15 residues. Germline-derived CDR1 and CDR2 are LNHDA and SQIVND (reference sequence).